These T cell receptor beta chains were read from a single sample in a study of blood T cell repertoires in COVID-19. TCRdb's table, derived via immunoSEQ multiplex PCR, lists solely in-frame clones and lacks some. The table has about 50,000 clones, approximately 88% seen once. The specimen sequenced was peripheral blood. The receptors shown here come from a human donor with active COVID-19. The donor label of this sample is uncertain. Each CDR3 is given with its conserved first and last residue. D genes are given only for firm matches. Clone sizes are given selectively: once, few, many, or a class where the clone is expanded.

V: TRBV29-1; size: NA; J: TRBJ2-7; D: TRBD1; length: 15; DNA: TGCAGCGTTTCCGCGGGTGGGACAGGAGAATACGAGCAGTACTTC; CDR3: CSVSAGGTGEYEQYF
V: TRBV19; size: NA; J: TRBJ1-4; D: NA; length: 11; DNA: TGTGCCAGTCGCGGGGGTGAAAAACTGTTTTTT; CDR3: CASRGGEKLFF
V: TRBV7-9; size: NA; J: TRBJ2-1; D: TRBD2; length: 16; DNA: TGTGCCAGCAGCTTAGCTAGCGGGAGGTTAACCAATGAGCAGTTCTTC; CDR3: CASSLASGRLTNEQFF
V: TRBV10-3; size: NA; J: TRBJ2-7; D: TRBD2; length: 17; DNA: TGTGCCATCAGTCTTGGACTAGCGGGGGGGAGCTCCTACGAGCAGTACTTC; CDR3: CAISLGLAGGSSYEQYF
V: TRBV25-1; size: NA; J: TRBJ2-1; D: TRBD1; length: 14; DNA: TGTGCCAGCACCATAGGGGGCGGCTACAATGAGCAGTTCTTC; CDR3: CASTIGGGYNEQFF
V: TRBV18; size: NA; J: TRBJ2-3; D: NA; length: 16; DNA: TGTGCCAGCTCACCTCAGGGGGGATTCAACACAGATACGCAGTATTTT; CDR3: CASSPQGGFNTDTQYF
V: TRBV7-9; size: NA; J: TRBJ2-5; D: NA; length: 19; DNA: TGTGCCAGCAGCTTACCCCGCGTTCCCGAAAGAAGTGAGGAAGAGACCCAGTACTTC; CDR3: CASSLPRVPERSEEETQYF
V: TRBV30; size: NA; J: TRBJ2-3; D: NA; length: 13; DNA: TGTGCCTGGAGAGAACCGGGGACAGATACGCAGTATTTT; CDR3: CAWREPGTDTQYF
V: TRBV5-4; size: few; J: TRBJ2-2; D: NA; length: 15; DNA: TGTGCCAGCAGCGAGGCGGCCGTAGTAACCGGGGAGCTGTTTTTT; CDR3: CASSEAAVVTGELFF
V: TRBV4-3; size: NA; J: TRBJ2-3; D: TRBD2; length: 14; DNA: TGCGCCAGCAGCCAAGCCCGGGACTACCATACGCAGTATTTT; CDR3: CASSQARDYHTQYF
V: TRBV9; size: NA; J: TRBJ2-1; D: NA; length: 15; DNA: TGTGCCAGCAGATCGGGGTGCAGCTCCTACAATGAGCAGTTCTTC; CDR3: CASRSGCSSYNEQFF
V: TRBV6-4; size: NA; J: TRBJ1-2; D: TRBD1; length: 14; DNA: TGTGCCAGCATCCCGGACAGGTGCTTCTATGGCTACACCTTC; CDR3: CASIPDRCFYGYTF
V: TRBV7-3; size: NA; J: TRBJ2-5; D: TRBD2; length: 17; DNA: TGTGCCAGCAGCTTGGGGGGACTAGCGGGAGGCCAAGAGACCCAGTACTTC; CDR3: CASSLGGLAGGQETQYF
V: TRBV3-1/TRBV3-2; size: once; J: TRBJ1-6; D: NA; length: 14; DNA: TGTGCCAGCAGCCAAGTAGCGTCGGATTCACCCCTCCACTTT; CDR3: CASSQVASDSPLHF
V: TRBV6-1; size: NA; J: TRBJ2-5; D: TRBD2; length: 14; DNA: TGTGCCAGCAGCCTTGGGGGGGACCAAGAGACCCAGTACTTC; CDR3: CASSLGGDQETQYF
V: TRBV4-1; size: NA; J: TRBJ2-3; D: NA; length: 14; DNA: TGCGCCAGCAGCCAAGTTTTGCGCGAAGATACGCAGTATTTT; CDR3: CASSQVLREDTQYF
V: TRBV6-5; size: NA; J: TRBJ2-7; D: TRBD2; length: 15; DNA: TGTGCCAGCAGACCCGGTAGCGGGGTGGTCTACGAGCAGTACTTC; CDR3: CASRPGSGVVYEQYF
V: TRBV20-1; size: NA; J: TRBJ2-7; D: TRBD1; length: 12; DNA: TGCAGTGCTAGTCAGGGGGCGTACGAGCAGTACTTC; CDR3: CSASQGAYEQYF
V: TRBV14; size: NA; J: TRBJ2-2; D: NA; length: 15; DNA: TGTGCCAGCAGCCACCAAACAGGGTCCACCGGGGAGCTGTTTTTT; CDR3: CASSHQTGSTGELFF
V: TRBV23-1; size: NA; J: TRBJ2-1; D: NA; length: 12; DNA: TGCGCCAGCAGTCCCCTCGGGGATGAGCAGTTCTTC; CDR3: CASSPLGDEQFF
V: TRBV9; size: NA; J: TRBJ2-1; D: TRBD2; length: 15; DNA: TGTGCCAGCAGCGGACGGACTAGCGGCCAAGATGAGCAGTTCTTC; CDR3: CASSGRTSGQDEQFF
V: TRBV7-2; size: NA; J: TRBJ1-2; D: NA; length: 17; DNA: TGTGCCAGCAGCTTGACAGCCTATACGGGTAGAAACTATGGCTACACCTTC; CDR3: CASSLTAYTGRNYGYTF
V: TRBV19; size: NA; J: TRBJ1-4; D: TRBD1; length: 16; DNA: TGTGCCAGTAGTACCGGACAGGGCCGGACGGGTGAAAAACTGTTTTTT; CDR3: CASSTGQGRTGEKLFF
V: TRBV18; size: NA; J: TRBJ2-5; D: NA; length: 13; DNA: TGTGCCAGCTCACCCGGAGGGAAAGAGACCCAGTACTTC; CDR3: CASSPGGKETQYF
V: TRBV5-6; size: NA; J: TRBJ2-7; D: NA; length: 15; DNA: TGTGCCAGCAGCTTGTTCCGGCTAGGTAGTTACGAGCAGTACTTC; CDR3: CASSLFRLGSYEQYF
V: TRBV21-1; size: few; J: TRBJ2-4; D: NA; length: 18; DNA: TGTGCCAGCAGCAAAATACATACTTTGGAGGCGGCCAAAAACATTCAGTACTTC; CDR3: CASSKIHTLEAAKNIQYF
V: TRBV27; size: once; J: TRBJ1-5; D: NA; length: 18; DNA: TGTGCCAGGTCGTTTAGAGGGCTCGGTCCATATAGCAATCAGCCCCAGCATTTT; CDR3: CARSFRGLGPYSNQPQHF
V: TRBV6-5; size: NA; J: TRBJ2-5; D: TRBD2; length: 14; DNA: TGTGCCAGCAGTACGGGGAGACTAGCGGAGACCCAGTACTTC; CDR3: CASSTGRLAETQYF
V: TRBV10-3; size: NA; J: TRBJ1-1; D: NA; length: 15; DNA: TGTGCCATCAGTGAGTCGGGGGCCGGGAACACTGAAGCTTTCTTT; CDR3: CAISESGAGNTEAFF
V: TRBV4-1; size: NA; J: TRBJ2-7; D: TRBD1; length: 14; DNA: TGCGCCAGCAGCCAAGGGCACAGGGGCCACGAGCAGTACTTC; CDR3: CASSQGHRGHEQYF
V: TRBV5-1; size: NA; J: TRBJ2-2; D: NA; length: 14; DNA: TGCGCCAGCAGTGGGACACCGAACACCGGGGAGCTGTTTTTT; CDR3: CASSGTPNTGELFF
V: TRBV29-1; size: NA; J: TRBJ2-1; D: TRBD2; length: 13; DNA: TGCAGCGTTCTGACTAGCTGGTACAATGAGCAGTTCTTC; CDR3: CSVLTSWYNEQFF
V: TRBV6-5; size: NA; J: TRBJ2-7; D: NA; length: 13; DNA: TGTGCCAGCAGTTATGAGTGGGGGCACGAGCAGTACTTC; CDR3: CASSYEWGHEQYF
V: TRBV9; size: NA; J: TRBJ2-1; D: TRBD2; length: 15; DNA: TGTGCCAGCAGCCTAGCGGGAGAGGGTTACAATGAGCAGTTCTTC; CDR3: CASSLAGEGYNEQFF
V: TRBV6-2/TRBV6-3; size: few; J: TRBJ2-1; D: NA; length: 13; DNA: TGTGCCAGCAGTTACTCGGAGTGGAATGAGCAGTTCTTC; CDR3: CASSYSEWNEQFF
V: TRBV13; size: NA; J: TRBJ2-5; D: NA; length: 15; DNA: TGTGCCAGCAGCTTAGGACCCGGGGGCCAAGAGACCCAGTACTTC; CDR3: CASSLGPGGQETQYF
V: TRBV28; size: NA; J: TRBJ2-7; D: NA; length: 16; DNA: TGTGCCAGCAGTGTAAGCCCGACAGTCAGAACCTACGAGCAGTACTTC; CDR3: CASSVSPTVRTYEQYF
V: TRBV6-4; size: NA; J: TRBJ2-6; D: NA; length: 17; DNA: TGTGCCAGCAGTCCAACCCCAGGCGTCTCTGGGGCCAACGTCCTGACTTTC; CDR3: CASSPTPGVSGANVLTF